These 27 T cell receptor beta chains were sequenced from one sample in a study of sequential checkpoint blockade in melanoma. Assay used: immunoSEQ multiplex PCR; TCRdb lists only in-frame clones, some missing. Of tens of thousands of clones in the sample, over 60% were seen once. Treatment in this sample: randomized to nivolumab then ipilimumab (arm A) or the reverse (arm B). The specimen comprised CD8+ T cells sorted from blood (inferred from file names), sampled from a patient given nivolumab and ipilimumab in sequence. All receptors derive from a human donor with melanoma.

The chain combines TRBV19 with TRBJ2-1; the D gene is possibly TRBD2 (7 bases). V was shortened by 2 bases and J by 6 bases, with 14 bases between the two germline ends. Germline-derived CDR1 and CDR2 are LNHDA and SQIVND (reference sequence). The CDR3 contains 15 residues. The DNA for the CDR3 is TGTGCCAGTAGTATACTGGGGGGGGCCCTCAATGAGCAGTTCTTC. The encoded protein is CASSILGGALNEQFF.

The chain couples TRBV11-2 to TRBJ1-1, with no clear D. This CDR3 has 13 residues. The V gene's germline CDR1 is SGHAT and CDR2 FQNNGV. Deletions cut 1 base from V and 3 bases from J, with 6 bases between. DNA of the CDR3: TGTGCCAGCAGCTTAGCAGGTTACACTGAAGCTTTCTTT. Translation: CASSLAGYTEAFF.

V is TRBV2 and J is TRBJ1-5; a possible D gene is TRBD1 (5 bases). Trimming stripped 3 bases from V and 3 bases from J, with 9 bases between. There are 14 residues in the CDR3. In germline, CDR1 is SNHLY, CDR2 FYNNEI. CDR3 in amino acids: CASSDVRDNQPQHF. CDR3 DNA: TGTGCCAGCAGTGATGTCAGGGACAATCAGCCCCAGCATTTT. Variable domain in full (rest from reference TRBV2 and TRBJ1-5): EPEVTQTPSHQVTQMGQEVILRCVPISNHLYFYWYRQILGQKVEFLVSFYNNEISEKSEIFDDQFSVERPDGSNFTLKIRSTKLEDSAMYFCASSDVRDNQPQHFGDGTRLSIL.

The chain is built from TRBV2 and TRBJ2-5; TRBD1 aligns across 9 bases. CDR1 and CDR2 (germline): SNHLY, FYNNEI. CDR3 length: 15 amino acids. V gave up 4 bases and J gave up 4 bases; unmatched junction bases: 7. CDR3 DNA: TGTGCCAGCAGTGGGTGGACAGGGGAGGTAGAGACCCAGTACTTC. As protein: CASSGWTGEVETQYF.

This clone was recorded a few times. The chain uses TRBV19 and TRBJ2-7; 7 positions match TRBD2. The J segment lost 3 bases and the V segment lost 5 bases, leaving 10 bases of the junction unmatched. Germline V gene sequence: CDR1 LNHDA, CDR2 SQIVND (reference sequence). The CDR3 extends over 15 amino acids. The CDR3 nucleotides are TGTGCCAGTAGTCATGGGAGGGGACCTAACTACGAGCAGTACTTC. This codes for CASSHGRGPNYEQYF. The complete variable domain, with remaining parts taken from reference TRBV19 and TRBJ2-7, reads DGGITQSPKYLFRKEGQNVTLSCEQNLNHDAMYWYRQDPGQGLRLIYYSQIVNDFQKGDIAEGYSVSREKKESFPLTVTSAQKNPTAFYLCASSHGRGPNYEQYFGPGTRLTVT.

The V call is TRBV13, the J call TRBJ2-1, with 8 bases fitting TRBD2. Germline loops: CDR1 PRHDT, CDR2 FYEKMQ (reference sequence). The J segment lost 8 bases and the V segment lost 5 bases, leaving 8 bases of the junction unmatched. This CDR3 contains 14 residues. The CDR3 loop reads CASSEGTRTDEQFF. The CDR3 DNA is TGTGCCAGCAGCGAGGGGACTAGAACCGATGAGCAGTTCTTC.

The chain links TRBV6-1 to TRBJ2-5; D is uncertain. Trimming pared 3 bases from V and 0 bases from J, leaving 11 bases between. From germline, CDR1 is MNHNS and CDR2 SASEGT. The length of the CDR3 is 15 residues. The CDR3 region is CASSDYTANQETQYF. CDR3 sequence (DNA): TGTGCCAGCAGTGACTACACAGCAAACCAAGAGACCCAGTACTTC.

The V and J genes are TRBV27 and TRBJ2-1; TRBD1 agrees at 8 bases. This CDR3 spans 15 amino acids. Germline CDR1 is MNHEY and CDR2 is SMNVEV (reference sequence). The V and J ends lost 4 bases and 3 bases, in that order; junction bases with no gene match: 5. CDR3 region: CASSSQGAIYNEQFF. Written as DNA, the CDR3 is TGTGCCAGCAGTTCTCAGGGGGCGATCTACAATGAGCAGTTCTTC.

The chain is built from TRBV19 and TRBJ2-7; D might be TRBD2 (6 bases). Trimming left V 10 bases short and J 0 bases short, with 22 bases between. This CDR3 is built from 16 residues. The germline CDR1 and CDR2 sequences are LNHDA and SQIVND (reference sequence). CDR3: CATSEGRGMSSYEQYF. CDR3 DNA sequence: TGTGCCACCTCTGAGGGCCGGGGGATGAGCTCCTACGAGCAGTACTTC.

In regard to this clone: Since the CDR3 does not end with the conserved phenylalanine or tryptophan, this likely comes from a read error. The DNA is left out, because the CDR3 cannot be placed on it with certainty; the CDR3 is given as TCRdb lists it. V and J are TRBV9 and TRBJ2-7; whether TRBD1, the table's D call, matches the DNA was not checked. The CDR3 spans 8 residues, counting both ends. Germline CDR1 reads SGDLS; CDR2 reads YYNGEE. CDR3 sequence reads: CASSPGTA.

This chain connects TRBV11-1 to TRBJ2-7, with 7 bases lining up with TRBD2. In germline, CDR1 is SGHAT, CDR2 FQDESV (reference sequence). The CDR3 runs 16 residues. J gave up 0 bases and V 4 bases, and 9 bases lay outside the gene matches. The CDR3 region is CASSSVDRDYSYEQYF. The CDR3 coding sequence is TGTGCCAGCAGCTCGGTCGACCGGGACTACTCCTACGAGCAGTACTTC. Combining the CDR3 with reference TRBV11-1 and TRBJ2-7 gives the whole variable domain EAEVAQSPRYKITEKSQAVAFWCDPISGHATLYWYRQILGQGPELLVQFQDESVVDDSQLPKDRFSAERLKGVDSTLKIQPAELGDSAMYLCASSSVDRDYSYEQYFGPGTRLTVT.

This chain joins TRBV4-2 and TRBJ2-1, with 9 bases identical to TRBD2. V was pared by 0 bases and J by 4 bases, with 7 bases of the junction left unmatched. The CDR3 totals 17 residues. Per germline, CDR1 LGHNA and CDR2 YNFKEQ. CDR3 sequence (DNA): TGTGCCAGCAGCCAAGAGGGAGCGGGAGGACCATACAATGAGCAGTTCTTC. Residues: CASSQEGAGGPYNEQFF.

The chain joins TRBV28 to TRBJ2-1; 7 bases fit TRBD1. The germline V gene has CDR1 MDHEN and CDR2 SYDVKM. The CDR3 covers 16 residues. The ends lost 6 bases at V and 8 bases at J; junction bases unmatched: 16. CDR3 residues: CASSSLLQGDPDEQFF. Here the CDR3 DNA reads TGTGCCAGCAGCTCTCTCCTCCAGGGGGACCCCGATGAGCAGTTCTTC.

The chain carries TRBV10-2 and TRBJ2-5; 10 bases align to TRBD2. The V gene's germline CDR1 is WSHSY and CDR2 SAAADI. The V segment lost 6 bases and the J segment 2 bases; nucleotides outside the gene matches: 9. The CDR3 covers 16 residues. CDR3 in DNA: TGCGCCAGCAGCCTAGCGGGAGTCATGGATCAAGAGACCCAGTACTTC. Translated: CASSLAGVMDQETQYF.

By share, this clone counts as medium-sized. V is TRBV11-2 and J is TRBJ2-3; the D is unclear. This CDR3 contains 13 residues. Trimming cost V 2 bases and J 3 bases, with 6 bases left between them. CDR1 SGHAT and CDR2 FQNNGV come from the germline V gene. In nucleotides, the CDR3 is TGTGCCAGCAGCTTACGCGTAACAGATACGCAGTATTTT. The encoded protein is CASSLRVTDTQYF.

The J gene is TRBJ1-6, the V gene TRBV4-1; no clear D. The germline CDR1 and CDR2 sequences are MGHRA and YSYEKL. Deletions cut 1 base from V and 9 bases from J, with 13 bases between. This CDR3 is built from 15 residues. The CDR3 coding sequence is TGCGCCAGCAGCCAAGTTGCAGGCGGGCCTTCACCCCTCCACTTT. Translating gives CASSQVAGGPSPLHF.

The chain combines TRBV6-1 with TRBJ2-1; D is perhaps TRBD2 (5 bases). V was cut by 8 bases and J by 9 bases, with 17 bases left in between. This CDR3 comprises 13 residues. Germline CDR1 MNHNS, CDR2 SASEGT. In DNA form, the CDR3 reads TGTGCCAGCGATAGGGAGTCCTGGGGTGAGCAGTTCTTC. This encodes CASDRESWGEQFF.

CDR3 DNA sequence: TGTGCCAGCAGCCGGGGCCCAACGGGAGGGTCCTACAATGAGCAGTTCTTC. Translation: CASSRGPTGGSYNEQFF. This chain connects TRBV5-4 to TRBJ2-1; TRBD2 matches 8 bases. CDR3 length: 17 residues. Germline V CDR1 and CDR2: SGHNT, YYREEE (reference sequence). Trimming cost V 4 bases and J 1 base; bases outside gene matches: 10.

The chain joins TRBV5-1 to TRBJ2-3, with D possibly matching TRBD2 (5 bases). Per germline, CDR1 SGHRS and CDR2 YFSETQ. V lost 0 bases and J lost 2, with 10 bases in between. The CDR3 loop spans 15 amino acids. The CDR3 is CASSLEVGITDTQYF. For the CDR3, the DNA is TGCGCCAGCAGCTTGGAGGTCGGGATCACAGATACGCAGTATTTT.

This clone occurred once. This rearrangement joins TRBV28 to TRBJ2-1; maybe TRBD2 (5 bases). This CDR3 has 13 amino acids. Germline lookup yields CDR1 MDHEN and CDR2 SYDVKM. Between the trimmed V and J ends, which lost 10 bases and 3 bases, there was a span of 13 bases. The CDR3 DNA follows: TGTGCCACCGTTAGCGTGAACTACAATGAGCAGTTCTTC. Translated: CATVSVNYNEQFF.

This chain links TRBV27 with TRBJ1-5, with a weak D call TRBD1 (6 bases). CDR1 is MNHEY, CDR2 SMNVEV, per germline (reference sequence). The CDR3 is 16 amino acids. Trimming stripped 1 base from V and 4 bases from J, with 14 bases between. CDR3 sequence: CASSLFPQGRNQPQHF. The DNA of the CDR3 is TGTGCCAGCAGTTTATTCCCTCAGGGGCGTAATCAGCCCCAGCATTTT.

The J gene is TRBJ2-2, the V gene TRBV11-2, with D possibly TRBD2 on 5 matching bases. The germline V gene encodes CDR1 SGHAT and CDR2 FQNNGV. This CDR3 has 15 amino acids. The germline V and J ends were trimmed by 1 base and 6 bases, with 12 bases remaining between them. CDR3 bases: TGTGCCAGCAGCTTAGTGGGAGAAGGTTCCGGGGAGCTGTTTTTT. Its translation is CASSLVGEGSGELFF.

This clone turned up a few times. The chain employs TRBV5-1 and TRBJ2-3; 8 nucleotides line up with TRBD1. This CDR3 has 16 residues. V was clipped by 4 bases and J by 6 bases; unmatched bases: 13. The germline gives CDR1 SGHRS, CDR2 YFSETQ. CDR3 coding DNA: TGCGCCAGCAGCCTCCGGCCGGACAGGGTTTATGATACGCAGTATTTT. Protein product: CASSLRPDRVYDTQYF.

The chain is built from TRBV18 and TRBJ2-1; no reliable D call. This CDR3 comprises 17 residues. Trimming removed 0 bases from V and 1 base from J, with 13 bases in between. The germline gives CDR1 KGHSH, CDR2 LQKENI. Here the CDR3 DNA reads TGTGCCAGCTCACCACCCACTTTCGTCGAGTCCTACAATGAGCAGTTCTTC. Residues: CASSPPTFVESYNEQFF.

Only a few counts were recorded for this clone. This chain uses TRBV6-6 with TRBJ2-7; TRBD2 agrees at 9 bases. The junction had 7 bases not matched to a gene; V was cut back by 5 bases and J by 2 bases. The CDR3 is made up of 15 amino acids. The germline CDR1 and CDR2 sequences are MNHNY and SVGAGI (reference sequence). CDR3 sequence: CASSKRTSDTYEQYF. CDR3 in DNA: TGTGCCAGCAGTAAACGGACTAGCGATACCTACGAGCAGTACTTC.

J is TRBJ1-2 and V is TRBV6-6; maybe TRBD1 (6 bases). The CDR3 spans 15 residues. Deletions cut 6 bases from V and 2 bases from J, with 16 bases between. Germline CDR1 reads MNHNY; CDR2 reads SVGAGI (reference sequence). The CDR3 nucleotides are TGTGCCAGCAGCCCCATCAGGGGCCGAAACTATGGCTACACCTTC. Translation: CASSPIRGRNYGYTF.

The J gene is TRBJ1-1, the V gene TRBV7-9, with D perhaps TRBD1 (6 bases). Per the germline V gene, CDR1 is SEHNR and CDR2 is FQNEAQ (reference sequence). The V and J ends lost 1 base and 1 base respectively, with 7 bases between them. CDR3 size: 14 residues. The CDR3 loop is CASSLVDRNTEAFF. CDR3 in DNA: TGTGCCAGCAGCTTAGTGGACAGGAACACTGAAGCTTTCTTT.